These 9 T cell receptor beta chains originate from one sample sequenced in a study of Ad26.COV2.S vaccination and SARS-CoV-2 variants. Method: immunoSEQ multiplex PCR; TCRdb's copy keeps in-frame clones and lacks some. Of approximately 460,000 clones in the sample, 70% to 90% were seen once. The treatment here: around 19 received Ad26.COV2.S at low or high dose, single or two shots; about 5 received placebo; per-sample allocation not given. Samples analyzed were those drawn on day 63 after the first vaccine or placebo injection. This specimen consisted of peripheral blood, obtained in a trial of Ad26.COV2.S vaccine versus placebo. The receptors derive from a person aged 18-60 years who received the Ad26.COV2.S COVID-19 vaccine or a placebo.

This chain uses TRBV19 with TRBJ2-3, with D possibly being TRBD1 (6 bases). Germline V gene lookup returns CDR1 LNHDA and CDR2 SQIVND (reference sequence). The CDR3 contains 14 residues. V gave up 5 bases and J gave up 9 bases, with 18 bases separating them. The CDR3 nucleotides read TGTGCCAGTAGTCCCGCTGATAACAGGGAGACGCAGTATTTT. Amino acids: CASSPADNRETQYF. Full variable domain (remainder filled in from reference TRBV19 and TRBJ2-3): DGGITQSPKYLFRKEGQNVTLSCEQNLNHDAMYWYRQDPGQGLRLIYYSQIVNDFQKGDIAEGYSVSREKKESFPLTVTSAQKNPTAFYLCASSPADNRETQYFGPGTRLTVL.

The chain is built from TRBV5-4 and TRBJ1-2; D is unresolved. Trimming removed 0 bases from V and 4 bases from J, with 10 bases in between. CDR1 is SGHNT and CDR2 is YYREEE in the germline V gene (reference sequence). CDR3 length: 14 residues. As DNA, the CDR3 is TGTGCCAGCAGCTTGGCCGTTTGGGCCTATGGCTACACCTTC. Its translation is CASSLAVWAYGYTF.

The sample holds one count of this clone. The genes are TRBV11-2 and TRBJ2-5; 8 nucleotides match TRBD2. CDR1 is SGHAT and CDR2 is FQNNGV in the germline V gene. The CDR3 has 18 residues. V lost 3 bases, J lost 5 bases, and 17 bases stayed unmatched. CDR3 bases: TGTGCCAGCAGCTTCGGAACTAGCGGACCCCCCAGCATGGAGACCCAGTACTTC. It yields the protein CASSFGTSGPPSMETQYF.

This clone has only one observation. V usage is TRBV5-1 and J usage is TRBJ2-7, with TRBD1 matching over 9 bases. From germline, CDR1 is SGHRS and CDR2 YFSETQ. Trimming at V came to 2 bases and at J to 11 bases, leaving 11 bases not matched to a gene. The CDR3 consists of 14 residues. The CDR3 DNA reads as TGCGCCAGCAGCTTTGGACCGGGACAGGGTGAGGAGTACTTC. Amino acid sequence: CASSFGPGQGEEYF.

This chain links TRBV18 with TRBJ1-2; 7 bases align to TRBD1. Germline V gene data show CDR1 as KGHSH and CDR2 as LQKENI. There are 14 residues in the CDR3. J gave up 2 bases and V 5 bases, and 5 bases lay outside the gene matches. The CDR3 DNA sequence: TGTGCCAGCTCAGTGGACAGGAAAAACTATGGCTACACCTTC. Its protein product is CASSVDRKNYGYTF.

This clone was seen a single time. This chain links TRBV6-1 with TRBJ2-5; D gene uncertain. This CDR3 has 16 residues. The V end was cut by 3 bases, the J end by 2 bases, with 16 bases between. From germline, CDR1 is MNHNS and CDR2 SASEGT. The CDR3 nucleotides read TGTGCCAGCAGTGAGCTACGATTCGCCCTTCAAGAGACCCAGTACTTC. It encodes CASSELRFALQETQYF.

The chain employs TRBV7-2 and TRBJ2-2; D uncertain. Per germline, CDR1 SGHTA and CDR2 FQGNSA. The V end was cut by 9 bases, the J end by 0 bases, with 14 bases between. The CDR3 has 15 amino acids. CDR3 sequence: CARDASDTNTGELFF. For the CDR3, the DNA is TGTGCCAGGGATGCGAGCGACACGAACACCGGGGAGCTGTTTTTT.

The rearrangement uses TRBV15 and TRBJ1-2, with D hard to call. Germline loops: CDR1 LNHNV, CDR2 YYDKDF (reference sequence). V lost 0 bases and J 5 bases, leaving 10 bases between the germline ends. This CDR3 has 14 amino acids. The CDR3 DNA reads TGTGCCACCAGCAGAGAGAGGCTAGGGTATGGCTACACCTTC. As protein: CATSRERLGYGYTF. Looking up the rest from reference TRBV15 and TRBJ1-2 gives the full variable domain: DAMVIQNPRYQVTQFGKPVTLSCSQTLNHNVMYWYQQKSSQAPKLLFHYYDKDFNNEADTPDNFQSRRPNTSFCFLDIRSPGLGDTAMYLCATSRERLGYGYTFGSGTRLTVV.

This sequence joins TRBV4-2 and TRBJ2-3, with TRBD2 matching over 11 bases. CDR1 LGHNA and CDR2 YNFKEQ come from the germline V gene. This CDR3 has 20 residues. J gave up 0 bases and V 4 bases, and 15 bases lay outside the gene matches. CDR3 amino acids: CASSRSPPTSGGSSTDTQYF. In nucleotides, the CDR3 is TGTGCCAGCAGCCGAAGTCCCCCTACTAGCGGGGGATCTAGCACAGATACGCAGTATTTT.